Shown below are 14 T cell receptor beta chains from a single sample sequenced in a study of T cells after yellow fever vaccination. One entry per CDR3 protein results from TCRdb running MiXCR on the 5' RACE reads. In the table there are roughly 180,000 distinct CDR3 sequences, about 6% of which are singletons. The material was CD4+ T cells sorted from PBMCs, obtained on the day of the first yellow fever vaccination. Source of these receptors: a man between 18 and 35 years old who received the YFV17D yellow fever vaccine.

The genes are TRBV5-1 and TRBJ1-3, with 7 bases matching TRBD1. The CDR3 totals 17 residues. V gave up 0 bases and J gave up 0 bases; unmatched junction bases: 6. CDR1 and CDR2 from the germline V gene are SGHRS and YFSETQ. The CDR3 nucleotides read TGCGCCAGCAGCTTGGGGACAGGCCAACTCTCTGGAAACACCATATATTTT. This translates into CASSLGTGQLSGNTIYF.

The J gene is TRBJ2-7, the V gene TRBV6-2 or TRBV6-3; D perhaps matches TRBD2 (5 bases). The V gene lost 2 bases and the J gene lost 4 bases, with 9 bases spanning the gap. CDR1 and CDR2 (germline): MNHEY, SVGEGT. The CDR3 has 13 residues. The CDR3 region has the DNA TGTGCCAGCAGTTACGACCAGCGGTACGAGCAGTACTTC. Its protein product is CASSYDQRYEQYF.

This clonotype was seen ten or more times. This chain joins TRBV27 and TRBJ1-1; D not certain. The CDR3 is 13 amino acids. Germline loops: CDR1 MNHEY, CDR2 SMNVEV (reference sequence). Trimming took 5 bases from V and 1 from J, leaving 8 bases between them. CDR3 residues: CASSTGKNTEAFF. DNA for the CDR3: TGTGCCAGCAGTACCGGGAAGAACACTGAAGCTTTCTTT.

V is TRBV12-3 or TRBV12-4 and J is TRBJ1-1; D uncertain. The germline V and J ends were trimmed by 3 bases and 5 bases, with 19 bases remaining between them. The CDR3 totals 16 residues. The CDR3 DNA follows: TGTGCCAGCAGTTTTGTCTGGGAAGGGAGGTCGACTGAAGCTTTCTTT. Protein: CASSFVWEGRSTEAFF.

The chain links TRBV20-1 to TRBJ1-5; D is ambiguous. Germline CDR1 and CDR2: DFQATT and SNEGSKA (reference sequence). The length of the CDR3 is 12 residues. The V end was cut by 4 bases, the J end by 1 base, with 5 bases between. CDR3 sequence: CSAKDSNQPQHF. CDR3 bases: TGCAGTGCTAAAGACAGCAATCAGCCCCAGCATTTT.

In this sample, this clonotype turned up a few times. The CDR3 DNA reads as TGTGCCAGCAAACAGGGTAGACTTCGCAATCAGCCCCAGCATTTT. Residues: CASKQGRLRNQPQHF. The rearrangement links TRBV28 to TRBJ1-5; D might be TRBD1 (6 bases). Trimming took 7 bases from V and 2 from J, leaving 15 bases between them. The CDR3 sequence is 15 residues long. Germline CDR1 reads MDHEN; CDR2 reads SYDVKM.

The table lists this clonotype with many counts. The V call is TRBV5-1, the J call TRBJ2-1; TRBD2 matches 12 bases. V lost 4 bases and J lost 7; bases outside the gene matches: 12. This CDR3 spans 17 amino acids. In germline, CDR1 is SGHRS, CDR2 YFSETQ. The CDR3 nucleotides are TGCGCCAGCAGCCCCCTGGCTAGCGGGGGGGATACGAATGAGCAGTTCTTC. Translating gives CASSPLASGGDTNEQFF.

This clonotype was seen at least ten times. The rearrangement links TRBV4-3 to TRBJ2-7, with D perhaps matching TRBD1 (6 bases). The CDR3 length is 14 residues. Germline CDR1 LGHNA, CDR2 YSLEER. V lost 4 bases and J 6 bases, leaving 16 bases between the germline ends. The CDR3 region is CASSLTGNGAEQYF. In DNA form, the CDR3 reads TGCGCCAGCAGCCTAACAGGGAATGGAGCCGAGCAGTACTTC.

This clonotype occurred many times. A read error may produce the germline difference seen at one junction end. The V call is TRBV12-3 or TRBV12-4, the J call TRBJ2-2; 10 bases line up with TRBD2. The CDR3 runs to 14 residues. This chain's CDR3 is CASSVAGGGGELFF. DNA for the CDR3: TGTGCCAGCAGTGTAGCGGGGGGAGGCGGGGAGCTGTTTTTT.

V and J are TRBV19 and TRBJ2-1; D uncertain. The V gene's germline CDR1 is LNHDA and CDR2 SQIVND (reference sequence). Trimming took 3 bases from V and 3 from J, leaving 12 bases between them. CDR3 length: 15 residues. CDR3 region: CASSIRSLDYNEQFF. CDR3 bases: TGTGCCAGTAGTATTCGGAGTCTAGACTACAATGAGCAGTTCTTC.

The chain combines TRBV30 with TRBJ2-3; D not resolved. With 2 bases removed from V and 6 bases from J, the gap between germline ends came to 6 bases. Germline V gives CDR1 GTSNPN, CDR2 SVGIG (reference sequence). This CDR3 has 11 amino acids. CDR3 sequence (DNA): TGTGCCTGGAGTTGGGCTGATACGCAGTATTTT. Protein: CAWSWADTQYF.

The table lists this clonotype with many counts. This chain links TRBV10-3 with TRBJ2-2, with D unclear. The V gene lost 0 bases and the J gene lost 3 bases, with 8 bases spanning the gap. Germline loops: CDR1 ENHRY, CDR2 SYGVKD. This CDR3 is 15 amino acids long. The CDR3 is CAISESTADTGELFF. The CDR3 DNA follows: TGTGCCATCAGTGAGTCGACTGCGGACACCGGGGAGCTGTTTTTT.

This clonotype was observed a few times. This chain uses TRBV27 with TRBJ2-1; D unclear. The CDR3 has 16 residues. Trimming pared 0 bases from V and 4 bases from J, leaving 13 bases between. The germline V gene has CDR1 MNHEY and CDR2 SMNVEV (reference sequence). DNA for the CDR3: TGTGCCAGCAGTTTATCAGGCGTTGGAGTTTACAATGAGCAGTTCTTC. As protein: CASSLSGVGVYNEQFF.

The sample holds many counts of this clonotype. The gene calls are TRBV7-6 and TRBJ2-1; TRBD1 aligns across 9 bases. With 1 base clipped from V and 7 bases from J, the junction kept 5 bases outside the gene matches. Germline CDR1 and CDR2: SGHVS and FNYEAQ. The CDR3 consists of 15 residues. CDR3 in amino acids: CASSLGDRAGNEQFF. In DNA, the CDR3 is TGTGCCAGCAGCTTAGGGGACAGGGCGGGTAATGAGCAGTTCTTC. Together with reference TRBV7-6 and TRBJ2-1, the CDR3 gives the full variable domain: GAGVSQSPRYKVTKRGQDVALRCDPISGHVSLYWYRQALGQGPEFLTYFNYEAQQDKSGLPNDRFSAERPEGSISTLTIQRTEQRDSAMYRCASSLGDRAGNEQFFGPGTRLTVL.